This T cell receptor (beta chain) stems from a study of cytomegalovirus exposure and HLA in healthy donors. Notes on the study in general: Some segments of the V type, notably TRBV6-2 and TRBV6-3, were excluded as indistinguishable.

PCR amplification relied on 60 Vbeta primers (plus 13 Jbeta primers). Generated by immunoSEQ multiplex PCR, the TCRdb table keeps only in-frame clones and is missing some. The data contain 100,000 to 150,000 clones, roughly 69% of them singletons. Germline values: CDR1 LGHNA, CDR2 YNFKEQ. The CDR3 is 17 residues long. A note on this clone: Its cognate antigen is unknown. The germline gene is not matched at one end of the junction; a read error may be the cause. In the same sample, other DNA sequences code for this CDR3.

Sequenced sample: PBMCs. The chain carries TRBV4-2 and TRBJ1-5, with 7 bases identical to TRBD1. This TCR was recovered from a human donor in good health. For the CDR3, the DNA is TGTGCCAGCAGCCAAGGAGCTGCAGGGGGAGGCAATCAGCCCCAGCACTTT. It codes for CASSQGAAGGGNQPQHF.